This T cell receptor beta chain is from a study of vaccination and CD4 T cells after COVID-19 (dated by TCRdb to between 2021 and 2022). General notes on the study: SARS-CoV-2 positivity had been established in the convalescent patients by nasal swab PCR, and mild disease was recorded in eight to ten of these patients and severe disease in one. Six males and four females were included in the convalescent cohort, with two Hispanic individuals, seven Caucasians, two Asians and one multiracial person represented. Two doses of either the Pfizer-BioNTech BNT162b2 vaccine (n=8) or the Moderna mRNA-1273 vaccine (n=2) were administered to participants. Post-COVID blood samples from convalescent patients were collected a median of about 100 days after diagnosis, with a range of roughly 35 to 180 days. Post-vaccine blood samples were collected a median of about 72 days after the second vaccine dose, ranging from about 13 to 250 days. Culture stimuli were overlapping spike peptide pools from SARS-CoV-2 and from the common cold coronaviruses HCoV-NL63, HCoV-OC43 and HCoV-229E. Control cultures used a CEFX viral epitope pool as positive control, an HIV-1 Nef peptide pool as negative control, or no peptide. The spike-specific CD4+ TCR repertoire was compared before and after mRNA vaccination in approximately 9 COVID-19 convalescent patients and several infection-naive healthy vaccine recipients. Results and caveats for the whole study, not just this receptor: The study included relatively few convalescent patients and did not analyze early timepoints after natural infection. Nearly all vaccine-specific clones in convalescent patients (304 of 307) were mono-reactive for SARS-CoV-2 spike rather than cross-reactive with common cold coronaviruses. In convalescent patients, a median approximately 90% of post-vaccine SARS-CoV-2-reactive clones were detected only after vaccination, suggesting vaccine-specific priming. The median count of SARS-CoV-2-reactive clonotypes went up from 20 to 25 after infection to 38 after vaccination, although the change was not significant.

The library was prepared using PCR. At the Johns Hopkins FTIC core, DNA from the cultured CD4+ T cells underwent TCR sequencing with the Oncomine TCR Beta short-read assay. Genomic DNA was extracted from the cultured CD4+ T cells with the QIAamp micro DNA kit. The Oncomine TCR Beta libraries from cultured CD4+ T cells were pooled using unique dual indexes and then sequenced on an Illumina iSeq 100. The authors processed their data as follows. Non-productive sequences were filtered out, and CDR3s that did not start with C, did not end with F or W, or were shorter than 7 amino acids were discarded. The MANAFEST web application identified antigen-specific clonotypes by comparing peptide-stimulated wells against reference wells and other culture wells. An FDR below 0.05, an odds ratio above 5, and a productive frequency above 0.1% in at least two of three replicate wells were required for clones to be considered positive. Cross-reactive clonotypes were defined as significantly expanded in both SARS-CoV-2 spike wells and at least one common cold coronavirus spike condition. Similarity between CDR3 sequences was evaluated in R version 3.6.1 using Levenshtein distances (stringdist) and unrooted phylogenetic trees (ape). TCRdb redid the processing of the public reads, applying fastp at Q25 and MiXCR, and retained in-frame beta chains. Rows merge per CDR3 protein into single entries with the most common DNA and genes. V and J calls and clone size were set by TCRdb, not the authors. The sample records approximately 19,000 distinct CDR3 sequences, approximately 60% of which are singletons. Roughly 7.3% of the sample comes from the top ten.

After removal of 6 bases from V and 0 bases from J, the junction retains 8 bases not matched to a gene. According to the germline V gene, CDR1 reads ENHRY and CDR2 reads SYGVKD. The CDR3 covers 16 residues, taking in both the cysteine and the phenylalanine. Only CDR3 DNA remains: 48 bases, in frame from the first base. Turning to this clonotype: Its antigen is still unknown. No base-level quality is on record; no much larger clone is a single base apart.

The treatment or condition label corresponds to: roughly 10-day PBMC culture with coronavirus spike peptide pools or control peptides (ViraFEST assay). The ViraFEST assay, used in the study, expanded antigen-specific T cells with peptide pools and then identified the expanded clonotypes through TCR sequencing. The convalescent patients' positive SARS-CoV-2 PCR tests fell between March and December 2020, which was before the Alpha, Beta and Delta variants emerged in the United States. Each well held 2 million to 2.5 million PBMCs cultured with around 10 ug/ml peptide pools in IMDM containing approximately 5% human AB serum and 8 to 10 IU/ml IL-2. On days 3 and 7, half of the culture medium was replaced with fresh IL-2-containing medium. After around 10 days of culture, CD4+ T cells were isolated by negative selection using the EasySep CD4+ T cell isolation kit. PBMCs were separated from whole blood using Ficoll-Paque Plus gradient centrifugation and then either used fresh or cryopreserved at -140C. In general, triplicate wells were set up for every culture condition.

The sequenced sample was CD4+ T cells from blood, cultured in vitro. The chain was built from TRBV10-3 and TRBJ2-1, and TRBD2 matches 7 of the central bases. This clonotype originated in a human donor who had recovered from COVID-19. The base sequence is TGTGCCATCAGGGGAGGGGATGGTAGCTCCTACAATGAGCAGTTCTTC. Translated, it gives CAIRGGDGSSYNEQFF.